This entry lists 3 T cell receptor beta chains sequenced from one sample in a study of CD8+CD57+ T cells in acquired aplastic anemia. All patients picked for sequencing had shown, by flow cytometry, an expansion of CD8+CD57+ cells. Genomic DNA was employed as the template in profiling TCR beta VDJ and CDR3. TCRdb re-called the reads through MiXCR, storing one row per CDR3 protein. Among 100,000 to 150,000 distinct CDR3 sequences listed, 50% to 70% were seen once. Sequencing was carried out using sorted CD4+, CD8+, or CD8+CD57+ T cells (not recorded which) from PBMCs. These TCRs come from a human donor with aplastic anemia.

This clonotype was counted ten times or more. The chain recombines TRBV5-6 with TRBJ2-1, with D perhaps matching TRBD1 (5 bases). This CDR3 has 15 amino acids. V dropped 0 bases and J dropped 5 bases, with 12 bases sitting between them. CDR1 is SGHDT, CDR2 YYEEEE, per germline. The CDR3 region has the DNA TGTGCCAGCAGCTTGGGGGGTTTAGGGGACAATGAGCAGTTCTTC. It translates to CASSLGGLGDNEQFF.

Here the CDR3 DNA reads TGTGCCAGCAGCTATCCCCCCCAGCCCCAGCATTTT. Amino acid sequence: CASSYPPQPQHF. V usage is TRBV7-2 and J usage is TRBJ1-5; D is unclear. The CDR3 spans 12 residues. V lost 4 bases, J lost 7 bases, and 8 bases lay in between. Per germline, CDR1 SGHTA and CDR2 FQGNSA.

This clonotype was observed at least ten times. This chain links TRBV11-2 with TRBJ2-7, with D perhaps matching TRBD2 (6 bases). CDR1 and CDR2 from the germline V gene are SGHAT and FQNNGV. The V and J ends lost 5 bases and 0 bases respectively, with 14 bases between them. The CDR3 sequence is 15 residues long. The CDR3, as DNA: TGTGCCAGCAGCCCTGGGGACTTTAGCTCCTACGAGCAGTACTTC. The encoded protein is CASSPGDFSSYEQYF.